These 21 T cell receptor beta chains originate from one sample sequenced in a study of response to subunit inactivated influenza vaccine. TCRdb recomputed calls from the RT-PCR reads with MiXCR, one row per CDR3 protein. The repertoire has about 190,000 distinct CDR3 sequences, around 15% of them found once; the top ten carry under 30%. The source was CD8+ T cells sorted from PBMCs, collected 4 to 6 days after vaccination. All receptors derive from a man over 45 who received an inactivated influenza vaccine.

This clonotype was detected only a few times. The V gene is TRBV20-1, the J gene TRBJ2-1, with D uncertain. Germline CDR1 DFQATT, CDR2 SNEGSKA (reference sequence). V was shortened by 6 bases and J by 10 bases, with 10 bases between the two germline ends. The CDR3 length is 10 residues. This CDR3 reads CSATGAEQFF. CDR3 in DNA: TGCAGTGCCACCGGTGCAGAGCAGTTCTTC.

This clonotype was counted at least ten times. The genes are TRBV12-3 or TRBV12-4 and TRBJ2-2; D possibly corresponds to TRBD1 (8 bases). Trimming shortened V by 5 bases and J by 5 bases, and 18 bases separated the two germline ends. CDR3 length equals 16 residues. The DNA of the CDR3 is TGTGCCAGCAGTCCCCGAGACAGGGGAGGGACCGGGGAGCTGTTTTTT. Its protein is CASSPRDRGGTGELFF.

This chain uses TRBV9 with TRBJ2-3, with a tentative D call TRBD2 (6 bases). The length of the CDR3 is 14 residues. Germline V gene sequence: CDR1 SGDLS, CDR2 YYNGEE. V shed 4 bases and J shed 6 bases, with 15 bases lying between them. The CDR3 DNA is TGTGCCAGCAGCAAGGCGGGATCGGGGGATACGCAGTATTTT. This encodes CASSKAGSGDTQYF.

The genes are TRBV6-5 and TRBJ2-7; no definite D call. The CDR3 is 12 residues long. CDR1 is MNHEY, CDR2 SVGAGI, per germline. V was clipped by 5 bases and J by 3 bases, with 8 bases between them. The DNA for the CDR3 is TGTGCCAGCAGTCCCACGAGCTACGAGCAGTACTTC. It yields the protein CASSPTSYEQYF.

The rearrangement joins TRBV27 to TRBJ2-7; D call uncertain. The CDR3 loop spans 13 amino acids. Trimming shortened V by 5 bases and J by 5 bases, and 13 bases separated the two germline ends. Germline-derived CDR1 and CDR2 are MNHEY and SMNVEV (reference sequence). The CDR3 protein is CASSPRYQDEQYF. The CDR3 DNA reads as TGTGCCAGCAGTCCCCGGTACCAGGACGAGCAGTACTTC.

This clonotype was counted many times. The chain couples TRBV29-1 to TRBJ2-2; no clear D gene. Trimming left V 1 base short and J 1 base short, with 4 bases between. Germline-derived CDR1 and CDR2 are SQVTM and ANQGSEA. The CDR3 loop spans 13 amino acids. In DNA form, the CDR3 reads TGCAGCGTTGAAGGCAGGAACACCGGGGAGCTGTTTTTT. Translation: CSVEGRNTGELFF.

The chain combines TRBV4-3 with TRBJ2-5, with 15 bases fitting TRBD2. Germline V gene data show CDR1 as LGHNA and CDR2 as YSLEER. J was trimmed by 5 bases and V by 4 bases; bases with no gene match: 8. The CDR3 is made up of 17 amino acids. CDR3: CASSPGLAGGVVETQYF. CDR3 in DNA: TGCGCCAGCAGCCCGGGACTAGCGGGGGGCGTAGTGGAGACCCAGTACTTC.

DNA of the CDR3: TGTGCCAGCAGCGTAGAGACTAGCCTGGACGAGCAGTACTTC. It yields the protein CASSVETSLDEQYF. The chain has TRBV9 and TRBJ2-7; 7 nucleotides match TRBD2. Germline CDR1 reads SGDLS; CDR2 reads YYNGEE. Trimming took 0 bases from V and 5 from J; bases not matched to a gene: 5. There are 14 residues in the CDR3.

This clonotype was counted between two and nine times. The V call is TRBV5-1, the J call TRBJ2-7; weak D call: TRBD1 (6 bases). The CDR3 is 15 residues long. V was trimmed by 0 bases and J by 3 bases, leaving 13 bases between them. In germline, CDR1 is SGHRS, CDR2 YFSETQ. The CDR3 sequence is CASSLGNRVFYEQYF. CDR3 DNA: TGCGCCAGCAGCTTGGGGAACAGGGTATTCTACGAGCAGTACTTC.

This clonotype came up once. The chain links TRBV5-6 to TRBJ2-2; D is perhaps TRBD1 (5 bases). CDR1 is SGHDT, CDR2 YYEEEE, per germline. The CDR3 contains 13 residues. V lost 0 bases to trimming and J lost 6 bases, with 6 bases between them. This CDR3 is CASSLGQPGELFF. DNA of the CDR3: TGTGCCAGCAGCTTGGGACAGCCCGGGGAGCTGTTTTTT.

The V gene is TRBV3-1, the J gene TRBJ2-5; 8 bases are a match to TRBD2. The J segment lost 5 bases and the V segment lost 0 bases, leaving 8 bases of the junction unmatched. The CDR3 length is 16 residues. Germline V gives CDR1 LGHDT, CDR2 YNNKEL (reference sequence). The CDR3 coding sequence is TGTGCCAGCAGCCAAGATCAGGAGACTAGCGACGAGACCCAGTACTTC. This sequence encodes CASSQDQETSDETQYF.

This clonotype was seen a handful of times. The chain links TRBV10-3 to TRBJ1-1, with 7 bases fitting TRBD1. Germline CDR1 reads ENHRY; CDR2 reads SYGVKD. The CDR3 consists of 17 residues. Trimming at V came to 0 bases and at J to 1 base, leaving 8 bases not matched to a gene. CDR3 in amino acids: CAISESGTVRENTEAFF. CDR3 nucleotide sequence: TGTGCCATCAGTGAGTCTGGGACAGTGAGAGAGAACACTGAAGCTTTCTTT.

The chain combines TRBV4-3 with TRBJ2-1, with 10 bases that match TRBD2. V gave up 0 bases and J gave up 5 bases; unmatched junction bases: 4. The CDR3 is 16 residues long. In germline, CDR1 is LGHNA, CDR2 YSLEER. The CDR3 region has the DNA TGCGCCAGCAGCCAAGACCCTAGCGGGGGAAACAATGAGCAGTTCTTC. Translation: CASSQDPSGGNNEQFF.

The CDR3 protein is CSASGVTGGAETQYF. CDR3 in DNA: TGCAGTGCTTCGGGGGTAACAGGGGGTGCAGAGACCCAGTACTTC. This chain uses TRBV20-1 with TRBJ2-5; 8 positions match TRBD1. The CDR3 consists of 15 residues. The junction had 12 bases not matched to a gene; V was cut back by 5 bases and J by 4 bases. Germline CDR1 reads DFQATT; CDR2 reads SNEGSKA (reference sequence).

This clonotype has only a few counts. The chain uses TRBV7-9 and TRBJ2-5; TRBD2 matches at 7 bases. J lost 5 bases, V lost 3 bases, and 3 bases had no gene match. CDR1 and CDR2 (germline): SEHNR, FQNEAQ (reference sequence). The CDR3 runs to 13 residues. CDR3 loop: CASSFGGSETQYF. DNA for the CDR3: TGTGCCAGCAGCTTCGGCGGGAGTGAGACCCAGTACTTC. The full variable domain, in which reference TRBV7-9 and TRBJ2-5 provide the parts outside the CDR3, is DTGVSQNPRHKITKRGQNVTFRCDPISEHNRLYWYRQTLGQGPEFLTYFQNEAQLEKSRLLSDRFSAERPKGSFSTLEIQRTEQGDSAMYLCASSFGGSETQYFGPGTRLLVL.

This clonotype was detected only a few times. CDR3 bases: TGTGCCAGCAGCTCGCTAGGGTATGAGCAGTTCTTC. Translated: CASSSLGYEQFF. J is TRBJ2-1 and V is TRBV11-2; no reliable D call. CDR1 is SGHAT, CDR2 FQNNGV, per germline. The germline V and J ends were trimmed by 4 bases and 8 bases, with 9 bases remaining between them. The CDR3 spans 12 residues.

In this sample, this clonotype turned up many times. The rearrangement links TRBV12-3 or TRBV12-4 to TRBJ2-3, with D unresolved. This CDR3 is built from 16 residues. Trimming took off 6 bases at V and 6 bases at J, with 22 bases between the two ends. The CDR3 is CASSSPGWGKSDTQYF. CDR3 sequence (DNA): TGTGCCAGCAGCTCCCCCGGGTGGGGAAAGTCCGATACGCAGTATTTT.

In this sample, this clonotype turned up many times. The genes are TRBV29-1 and TRBJ2-3, with D unclear. Trimming cost V 4 bases and J 6 bases, with 5 bases left between them. Germline CDR1 is SQVTM and CDR2 is ANQGSEA. This CDR3 is built from 10 residues. The CDR3 DNA reads as TGCAGCGTTGCTGTGGATACGCAGTATTTT. Amino acid sequence: CSVAVDTQYF.

This clonotype has at least ten counts. The chain employs TRBV28 and TRBJ2-7; 11 nucleotides match TRBD2. Trimming took 2 bases from V and 4 from J; bases not matched to a gene: 7. Germline V gene lookup returns CDR1 MDHEN and CDR2 SYDVKM. The CDR3 runs 16 residues. The CDR3 region is CASSLNSGRAGYEQYF. The CDR3 coding sequence is TGTGCCAGCAGTTTAAATAGCGGGAGGGCCGGGTACGAGCAGTACTTC.

Points on this clonotype: This could be a read error, since a much larger clone is one nucleotide away. The V gene is TRBV9, the J gene TRBJ2-7; D is ambiguous. Germline V gives CDR1 SGDLS, CDR2 YYNGEE. The CDR3 spans 13 residues. The CDR3 DNA follows: TGTGCCAGCAGCGGACCCAGCTCCTACAAGCAGTACTTC. Protein product: CASSGPSSYKQYF.

The chain combines TRBV5-1 with TRBJ2-7, with 7 bases that match TRBD2. With 4 bases clipped from V and 2 bases from J, the junction kept 12 bases outside the gene matches. This CDR3 comprises 16 residues. Germline loops: CDR1 SGHRS, CDR2 YFSETQ. In DNA form, the CDR3 reads TGCGCCAGCAGCAAAAACTCCCTAGCGGAAGCCTACGAGCAGTACTTC. This codes for CASSKNSLAEAYEQYF.